This entry features one TCR beta chain sequence. Its antigen is still unknown. Additional DNA sequences in this sample encode the identical CDR3. Investigators merged groups given second doses at roughly 4 or roughly 12 weeks. This specimen comes from a study of T cell responses to AZD1222 COVID-19 vaccine. The repertoire was sequenced with immunoSEQ multiplex PCR; TCRdb's copy has only in-frame clones and lacks some. The table lists 130,000 or so clones, 89% of them singletons. Germline CDR1 reads LGHDT; CDR2 reads YNNKEL (reference sequence). Trimming removed 0 bases from V and 6 bases from J, with 6 bases in between. The CDR3 sequence is 13 residues long. General study points: Donor demographics were predominantly white British with a female majority; clonal diversity may be underestimated. Nearly half of spike-specific TCRs reportedly target variant regions that are unmutated in the B.1.351 and B.1.1.7 variants.

The chain employs TRBV3-1 (or the pseudogene TRBV3-2) and TRBJ1-5; no clear D. The specimen was peripheral blood, collected 28 days after the second AZD1222 dose. The clonotype originates from an adult who received the AZD1222 COVID-19 vaccine. CDR3: CASSQDPGQPQHF. Written as DNA, the CDR3 is TGTGCCAGCAGCCAAGACCCGGGTCAGCCCCAGCATTTT.